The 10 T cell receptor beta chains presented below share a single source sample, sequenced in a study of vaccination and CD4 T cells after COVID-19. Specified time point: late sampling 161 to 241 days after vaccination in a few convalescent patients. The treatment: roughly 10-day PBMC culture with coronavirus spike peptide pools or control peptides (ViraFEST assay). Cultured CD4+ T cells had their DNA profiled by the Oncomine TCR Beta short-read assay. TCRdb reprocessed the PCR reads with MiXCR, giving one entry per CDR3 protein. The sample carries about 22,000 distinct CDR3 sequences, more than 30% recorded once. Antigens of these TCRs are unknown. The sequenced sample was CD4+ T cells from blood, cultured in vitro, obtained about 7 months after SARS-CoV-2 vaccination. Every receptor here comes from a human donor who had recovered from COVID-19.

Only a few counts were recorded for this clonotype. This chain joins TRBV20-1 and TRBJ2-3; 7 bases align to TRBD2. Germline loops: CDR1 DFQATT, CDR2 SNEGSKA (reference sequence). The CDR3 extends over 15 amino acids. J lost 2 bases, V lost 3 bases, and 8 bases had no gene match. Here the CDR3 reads CSASGIAGSTDTQYF. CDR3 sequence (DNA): TGCAGTGCTAGTGGCATAGCGGGTTCCACAGATACGCAGTATTTT.

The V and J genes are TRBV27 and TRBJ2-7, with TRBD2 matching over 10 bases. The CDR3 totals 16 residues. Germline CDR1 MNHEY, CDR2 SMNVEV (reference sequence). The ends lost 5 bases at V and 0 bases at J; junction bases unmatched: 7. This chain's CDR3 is CASSPLAGGSSYEQYF. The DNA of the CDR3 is TGTGCCAGCAGTCCTTTAGCGGGGGGAAGCTCCTACGAGCAGTACTTC.

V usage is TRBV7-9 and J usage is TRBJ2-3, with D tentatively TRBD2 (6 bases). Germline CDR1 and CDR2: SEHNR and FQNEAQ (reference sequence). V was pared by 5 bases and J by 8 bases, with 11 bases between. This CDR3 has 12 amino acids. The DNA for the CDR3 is TGTGCCAGCAGCCCCCCGGAGGGTACGCAGTATTTT. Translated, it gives CASSPPEGTQYF.

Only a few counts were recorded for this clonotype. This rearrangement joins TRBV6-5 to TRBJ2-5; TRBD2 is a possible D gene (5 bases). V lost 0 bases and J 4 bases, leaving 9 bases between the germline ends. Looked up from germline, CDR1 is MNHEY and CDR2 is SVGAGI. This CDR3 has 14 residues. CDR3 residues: CASSYSAEGETQYF. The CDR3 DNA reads TGTGCCAGCAGTTACTCGGCAGAGGGAGAGACCCAGTACTTC.

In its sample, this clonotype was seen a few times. Written as DNA, the CDR3 is TGCAGTGCTAGAGGTGGGCAGGGGAATCAGCCCCAGCATTTT. Amino acids: CSARGGQGNQPQHF. The rearrangement links TRBV20-1 to TRBJ1-5; tentative D call: TRBD1 (6 bases). CDR1 is DFQATT and CDR2 is SNEGSKA in the germline V gene (reference sequence). The CDR3 covers 14 residues. V lost 1 base, J lost 4 bases, and 11 bases lay in between.

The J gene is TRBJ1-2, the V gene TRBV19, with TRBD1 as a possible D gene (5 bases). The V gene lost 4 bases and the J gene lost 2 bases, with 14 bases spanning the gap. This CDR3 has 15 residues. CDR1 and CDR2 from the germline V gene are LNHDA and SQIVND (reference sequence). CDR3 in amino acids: CASSKAGTDNYGYTF. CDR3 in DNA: TGTGCCAGTAGTAAGGCCGGGACTGACAACTATGGCTACACCTTC.

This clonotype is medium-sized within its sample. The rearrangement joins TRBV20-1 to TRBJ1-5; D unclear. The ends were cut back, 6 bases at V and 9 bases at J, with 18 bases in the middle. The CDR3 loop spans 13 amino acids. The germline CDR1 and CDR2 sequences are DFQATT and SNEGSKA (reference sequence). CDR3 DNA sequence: TGCAGTGCCCACTCTATCCTGGATGGGCCCCAGCATTTT. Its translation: CSAHSILDGPQHF.

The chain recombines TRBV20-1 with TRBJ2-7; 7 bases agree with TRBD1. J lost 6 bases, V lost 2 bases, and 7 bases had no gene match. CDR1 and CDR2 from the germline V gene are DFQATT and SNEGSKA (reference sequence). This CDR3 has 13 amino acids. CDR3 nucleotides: TGCAGTGCTAGACCGGCGACAGGGCTCGAGCAGTACTTC. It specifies CSARPATGLEQYF.

The CDR3 coding sequence is TGTGCCAGCACCATAGGGAGGAACTCTGGAAACACCATATATTTT. Its translation is CASTIGRNSGNTIYF. The gene calls are TRBV7-9 and TRBJ1-3; no reliable D call. The CDR3 is 15 residues long. The germline V gene has CDR1 SEHNR and CDR2 FQNEAQ (reference sequence). V shed 7 bases and J shed 0 bases, with 13 bases lying between them.

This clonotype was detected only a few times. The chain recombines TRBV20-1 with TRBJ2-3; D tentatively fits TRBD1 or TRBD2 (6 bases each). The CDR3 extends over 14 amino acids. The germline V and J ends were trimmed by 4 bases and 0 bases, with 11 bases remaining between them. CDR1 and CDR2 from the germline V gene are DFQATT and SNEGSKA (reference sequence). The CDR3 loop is CSAKGGGSTDTQYF. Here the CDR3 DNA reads TGCAGTGCTAAGGGGGGCGGAAGCACAGATACGCAGTATTTT.